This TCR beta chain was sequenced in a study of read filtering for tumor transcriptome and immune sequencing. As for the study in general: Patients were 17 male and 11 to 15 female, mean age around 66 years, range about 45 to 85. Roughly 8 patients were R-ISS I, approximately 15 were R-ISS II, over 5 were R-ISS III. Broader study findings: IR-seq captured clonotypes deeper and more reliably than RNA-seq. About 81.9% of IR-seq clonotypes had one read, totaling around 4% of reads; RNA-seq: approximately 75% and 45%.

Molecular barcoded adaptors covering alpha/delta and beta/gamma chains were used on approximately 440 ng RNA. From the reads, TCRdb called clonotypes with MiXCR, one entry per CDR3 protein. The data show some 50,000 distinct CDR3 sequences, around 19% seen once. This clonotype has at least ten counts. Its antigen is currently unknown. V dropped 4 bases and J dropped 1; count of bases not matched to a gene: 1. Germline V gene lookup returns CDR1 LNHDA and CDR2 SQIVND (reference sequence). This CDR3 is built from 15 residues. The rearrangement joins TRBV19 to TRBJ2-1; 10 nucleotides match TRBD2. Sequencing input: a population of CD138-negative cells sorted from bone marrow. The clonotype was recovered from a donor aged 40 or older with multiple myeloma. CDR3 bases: TGTGCCAGTAGTACGACTAGCGGGTCCTACAATGAGCAGTTCTTC. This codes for CASSTTSGSYNEQFF.